This record looks at one T cell receptor (beta chain) sequence and its context. As yet, its antigen is unknown. The sample is drawn from a study of cytomegalovirus exposure and HLA in healthy donors. The study's findings and limits: In a later analysis, TCR beta V- and J-gene trimming showed a link to a missense DCLRE1C variant.

Germline CDR1 reads MDHEN; CDR2 reads SYDVKM. Trimming cost V 2 bases and J 0 bases, with 11 bases left between them. The CDR3 runs 16 residues. Nominal health characterized the donors when sampled, though unrecorded immune exposures were likely. The PCR used 60 Vbeta and 13 Jbeta primers. Clones were sequenced by immunoSEQ multiplex PCR, and TCRdb holds only the in-frame ones, with some missing. The data hold about 150,000 clones, with around 79% observed a single time. Material: PBMCs. The origin of this receptor is a young man in good health and CMV-seropositive. The rearrangement links TRBV28 to TRBJ1-5; D remains unclear. The DNA of the CDR3 is TGTGCCAGCAGTTTAAAAGGCACAGATAGCAATCAGCCCCAGCATTTT. Protein sequence: CASSLKGTDSNQPQHF.